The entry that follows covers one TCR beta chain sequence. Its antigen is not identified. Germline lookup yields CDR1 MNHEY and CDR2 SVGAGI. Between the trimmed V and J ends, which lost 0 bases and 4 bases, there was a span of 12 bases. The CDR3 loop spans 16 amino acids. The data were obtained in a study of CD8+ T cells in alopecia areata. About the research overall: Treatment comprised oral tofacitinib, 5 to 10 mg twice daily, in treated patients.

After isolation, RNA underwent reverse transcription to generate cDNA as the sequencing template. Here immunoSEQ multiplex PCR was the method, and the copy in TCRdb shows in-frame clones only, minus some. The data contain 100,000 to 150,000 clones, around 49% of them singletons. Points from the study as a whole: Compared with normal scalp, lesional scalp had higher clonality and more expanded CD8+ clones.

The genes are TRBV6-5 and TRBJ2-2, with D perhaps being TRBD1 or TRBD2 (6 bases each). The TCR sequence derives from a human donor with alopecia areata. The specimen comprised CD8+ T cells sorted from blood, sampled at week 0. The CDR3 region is CASSYSRGAGTGELFF. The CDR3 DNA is TGTGCCAGCAGTTACTCGAGGGGGGCCGGCACCGGGGAGCTGTTTTTT.